This T cell receptor (beta chain) was recorded in a study of blood T cell repertoires in COVID-19. Study details: PBMCs, B-cell-depleted T cells, or T cells provided the cDNA or gDNA that made up the material.

Clinical history reported by participants formed the basis on which cohorts were assigned. Two consecutive negative NP/OP PCR tests, clearance, or resolved symptoms defined Cohort 3 recovery. Trimming left V 3 bases short and J 2 bases short, with 14 bases between. CDR3 length equals 15 residues. Germline CDR1 SGDLS, CDR2 YYNGEE. Produced via immunoSEQ multiplex PCR; TCRdb's table is partial and in-frame only. Of about 300,000 clones in the sample, 85% were seen once. Sequences were obtained from PBMCs or T cells enriched from blood (not recorded which). The origin of this receptor is a woman between 50 and 59 years old who had recovered from COVID-19. The rearrangement uses TRBV9 and TRBJ2-5; D is perhaps TRBD1 (5 bases). CDR3 sequence: CASSDRQTPQETQYF. The CDR3 nucleotides read TGTGCCAGCAGCGATAGACAGACCCCTCAAGAGACCCAGTACTTC. Combining the CDR3 with reference TRBV9 and TRBJ2-5 gives the whole variable domain DSGVTQTPKHLITATGQRVTLRCSPRSGDLSVYWYQQSLDQGLQFLIQYYNGEERAKGNILERFSAQQFPDLHSELNLSSLELGDSALYFCASSDRQTPQETQYFGPGTRLLVL.